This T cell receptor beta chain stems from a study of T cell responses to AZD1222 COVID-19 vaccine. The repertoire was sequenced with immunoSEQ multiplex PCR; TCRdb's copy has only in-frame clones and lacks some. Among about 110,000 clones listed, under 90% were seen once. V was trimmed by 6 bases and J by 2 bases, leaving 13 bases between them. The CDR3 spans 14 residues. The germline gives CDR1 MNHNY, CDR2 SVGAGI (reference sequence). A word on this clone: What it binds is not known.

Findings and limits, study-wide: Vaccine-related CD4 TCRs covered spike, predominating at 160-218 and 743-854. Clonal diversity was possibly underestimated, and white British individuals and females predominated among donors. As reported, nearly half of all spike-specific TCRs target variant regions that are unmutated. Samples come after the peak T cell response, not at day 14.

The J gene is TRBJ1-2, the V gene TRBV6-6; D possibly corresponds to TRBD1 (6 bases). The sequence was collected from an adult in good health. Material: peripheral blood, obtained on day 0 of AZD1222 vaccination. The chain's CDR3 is CASSQTGLNYGYTF. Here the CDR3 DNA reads TGTGCCAGCAGCCAAACAGGGTTGAACTATGGCTACACCTTC.